Sequencing of this T cell receptor (beta chain) was carried out in a study of cytomegalovirus exposure and HLA in healthy donors. Study information: A prior analysis found about 110 million unique TCR beta sequences from approximately 200 million T cells.

The primer mix had 60 Vbeta and 13 Jbeta primers. The protocol was immunoSEQ multiplex PCR, while the TCRdb copy is restricted to in-frame clones and leaves out a portion. Of roughly 180,000 clones listed, about four fifths were seen once; the top ten hold around 1.6%. Sequences were obtained from PBMCs. The TCR originated in a girl aged 5-17 years in good health and CMV-seropositive.

For the CDR3, the DNA is TGTGCCAGCAGTGATCAAGCCTTCCAAGAGACCCAGTACTTC. Translated, it gives CASSDQAFQETQYF. The V gene is TRBV2, the J gene TRBJ2-5; D unclear. Trimming cost V 3 bases and J 1 base, with 9 bases left between them. CDR1 and CDR2 (germline): SNHLY, FYNNEI. There are 14 residues in the CDR3.